What follows describes a single T cell receptor (beta chain). This entry comes from a study of blood T cell repertoires in COVID-19. Across the whole study: From the United States, Italy and Spain came samples of acute and convalescent COVID-19. PBMCs, B-cell-depleted T cells, or T cells provided the cDNA or gDNA that made up the material.

Per the original methods: Nucleated cell counts were estimated from reference gene primer amplification. The repertoire was sequenced with immunoSEQ multiplex PCR; TCRdb's copy has only in-frame clones and lacks some. V, J and clone size derive from that table, while D and trimming were established from the DNA sequence. The table records 300,000 to 450,000 clones, approximately 86% of them present only once. The germline V gene encodes CDR1 SGHTA and CDR2 FQGNSA. The CDR3 runs 15 residues. The junction had 5 bases not matched to a gene; V was cut back by 4 bases and J by 2 bases. The chain has TRBV7-2 and TRBJ2-1, with 7 bases fitting TRBD1. The receptor was derived from a human donor in a cohort sampled during active COVID-19. Specimen: peripheral blood. This chain's CDR3 is CASSYDRVTYNEQFF. CDR3 bases: TGTGCCAGCAGCTACGACAGGGTTACCTACAATGAGCAGTTCTTC.